The 5 T cell receptor beta chains below were found in one sample sequenced in a study of OX40 agonist ivuxolimab in advanced cancers. Sequenced by immunoSEQ multiplex PCR; TCRdb stores in-frame clones only, minus some. Here the sample spans about 73,000 clones, roughly 90% being singletons. The starting material was CD4+ or CD8+ T cells sorted from blood, obtained in a trial of the OX40 agonist ivuxolimab. The receptor source for this set is an adult with an advanced solid tumor such as melanoma, head and neck, liver or kidney cancer.

As regards this clone: A single base separates this from a much larger clone, so it may be a read error. This chain uses TRBV19 with TRBJ2-2; 9 bases agree with TRBD2. Germline assignment: CDR1 LNHDA and CDR2 SQIVND (reference sequence). The CDR3 extends over 17 amino acids. J gave up 0 bases and V 5 bases, and 7 bases lay outside the gene matches. The CDR3 DNA reads TGTGCCAGTAGTGGGGGCGGGAGGGAGGCGAACACCGGGGAGCTGTTTTTT. Translating it yields CASSGGGREANTGELFF.

The V call is TRBV5-6, the J call TRBJ2-1; D may be TRBD1 (6 bases). The CDR3 length is 14 residues. Germline CDR1 reads SGHDT; CDR2 reads YYEEEE. Trimming shortened V by 3 bases and J by 5 bases, and 12 bases separated the two germline ends. The CDR3 region is CASSWGTRDNEQFF. The DNA of the CDR3 is TGTGCCAGCAGCTGGGGGACACGAGACAATGAGCAGTTCTTC.

V and J are TRBV5-6 and TRBJ1-2; D not certain. Trimming removed 0 bases at V and 0 bases at J, with 6 bases between. The CDR3 runs 14 residues. Per the germline V gene, CDR1 is SGHDT and CDR2 is YYEEEE. The CDR3 reads CASSLVAANYGYTF. CDR3 DNA: TGTGCCAGCAGCTTGGTGGCAGCTAACTATGGCTACACCTTC.

This chain uses TRBV5-6 with TRBJ2-1, with D uncertain. The CDR3 sequence is 16 residues long. The V gene lost 3 bases and the J gene lost 2 bases, with 15 bases spanning the gap. The germline V gene has CDR1 SGHDT and CDR2 YYEEEE. CDR3 in DNA: TGTGCCAGCAGCTCTGACACACACAATCCCTACAATGAGCAGTTCTTC. This gives the protein CASSSDTHNPYNEQFF.

This chain joins TRBV19 and TRBJ2-7, with a tentative D call TRBD2 (6 bases). Germline V gene data show CDR1 as LNHDA and CDR2 as SQIVND (reference sequence). The CDR3 contains 14 residues. Between the trimmed V and J ends, which lost 6 bases and 1 base, there was a span of 13 bases. The CDR3 is CASSQGGVSYEQYF. The DNA of the CDR3 is TGTGCCAGTAGCCAGGGAGGAGTTTCCTACGAGCAGTACTTC.